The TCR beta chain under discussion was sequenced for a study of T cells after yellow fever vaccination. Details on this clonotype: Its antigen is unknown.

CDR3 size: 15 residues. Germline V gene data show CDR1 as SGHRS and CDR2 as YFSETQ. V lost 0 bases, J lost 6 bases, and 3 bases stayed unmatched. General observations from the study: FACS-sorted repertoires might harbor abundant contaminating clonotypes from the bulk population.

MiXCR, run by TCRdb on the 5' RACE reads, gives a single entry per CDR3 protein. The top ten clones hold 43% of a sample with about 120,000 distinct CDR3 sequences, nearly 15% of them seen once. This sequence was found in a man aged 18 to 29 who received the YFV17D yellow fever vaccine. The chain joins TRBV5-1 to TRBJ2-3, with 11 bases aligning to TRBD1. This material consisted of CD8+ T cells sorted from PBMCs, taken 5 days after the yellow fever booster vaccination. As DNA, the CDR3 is TGCGCCAGCAGCTTGGGGACAGGGGGCGAGGATACGCAGTATTTT. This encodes CASSLGTGGEDTQYF.